This record covers a single TCR beta chain. The target antigen is unknown. This entry is derived from a study of cytomegalovirus exposure and HLA in healthy donors. Overall study findings and caveats: Associated with cytomegalovirus, according to the listing, were 150 to 200 TCR beta chains. According to reports, the classifier identified cytomegalovirus status with high specificity and sensitivity. CMV antigen specificity of three CMV-associated chains was confirmed in vitro.

Germline V gives CDR1 MDHEN, CDR2 SYDVKM. After removal of 6 bases from V and 2 bases from J, the junction contained 1 base not matched to a gene. This CDR3 contains 12 residues. The assay was immunoSEQ multiplex PCR, and TCRdb's table has in-frame clones only and misses some. The sample records tens of thousands of clones, approximately 95% being singletons. It was the approximately 110-subject validation cohort, separate from the approximately 680-subject first cohort, to which the donors belonged. Sequencing was done on a sample of PBMCs. This receptor was obtained from a young woman in good health and CMV-seropositive. The chain carries TRBV28 and TRBJ2-7; the match to TRBD1 covers 7 bases. In DNA, the CDR3 is TGTGCCAGCAGGGGACAGACCTACGAGCAGTACTTC. Protein sequence: CASRGQTYEQYF.